The 26 T cell receptor beta chains below come from one sample, sequenced in a study of T cell repertoires in cytomegalovirus infection. These receptors lack a known antigen. TCRdb redid the calling of the reads with MiXCR, one entry per CDR3 protein. Counted here are hundreds of thousands of distinct CDR3 sequences, about 33% occurring once; the ten biggest clones make up roughly 18%. The specimen comprised cultured PBMCs, sampled from culture after CMV antigen stimulation. The receptors come from a human donor in good health (CMV status not recorded). Some clones in this sample may be carry-over from other donors' samples.

The rearrangement joins TRBV4-1 to TRBJ2-4; a possible D gene is TRBD2 (6 bases). Germline-derived CDR1 and CDR2 are MGHRA and YSYEKL. The CDR3 has 17 residues. Trimming took 1 base from V and 2 from J, leaving 15 bases between them. CDR3 in DNA: TGCGCCAGCAGCCAAGTGATGCGGGGCGTCTCCAAAAACATTCAGTACTTC. Residues: CASSQVMRGVSKNIQYF.

The chain couples TRBV7-4 to TRBJ1-2; a possible D gene is TRBD1 (5 bases). Germline assignment: CDR1 SGHVT and CDR2 SQSDAQ. This CDR3 is built from 13 residues. V lost 6 bases and J 2 bases, leaving 10 bases between the germline ends. CDR3 DNA: TGTGCCAGCAGGCTACCAGGGAACTATGGCTACACCTTC. This codes for CASRLPGNYGYTF.

The chain employs TRBV6-5 and TRBJ2-6, with no clear D. Germline CDR1 and CDR2: MNHEY and SVGAGI. V was shortened by 3 bases and J by 0 bases, with 18 bases between the two germline ends. The CDR3 has 19 amino acids. CDR3 residues: CASSYSSSVSFSGANVLTF. The DNA of the CDR3 is TGTGCCAGCAGTTATTCAAGTTCCGTGAGCTTCTCTGGGGCCAACGTCCTGACTTTC.

To note about this clonotype: One junction end disagrees with the germline gene, perhaps due to a read error. J is TRBJ2-3 and V is TRBV11-2, with D uncertain. Looked up from germline, CDR1 is SGHAT and CDR2 is FQNNGV. The CDR3 sequence is 14 residues long. CDR3 protein: CASSLDSLWDTQCF. The CDR3 region has the DNA TGTGCCAGCAGCTTAGACAGCCTTTGGGATACGCAGTGTTTT.

This chain connects TRBV4-1 to TRBJ2-7, with D perhaps TRBD2 (6 bases). Trimming shortened V by 4 bases and J by 2 bases, and 18 bases separated the two germline ends. CDR1 and CDR2 (germline): MGHRA, YSYEKL. CDR3 length: 16 amino acids. The CDR3 bases are TGCGCCAGCAGCCCTTGGTCTGGTAGCGGAACCTACGAGCAGTACTTC. This gives the protein CASSPWSGSGTYEQYF.

This chain connects TRBV12-3 or TRBV12-4 to TRBJ2-1, with 13 nucleotides matching TRBD2. V was pared by 6 bases and J by 13 bases, with 12 bases of the junction left unmatched. This CDR3 spans 15 amino acids. This chain's CDR3 is CASRRTSGGAGRQFF. In nucleotides, the CDR3 is TGTGCCAGCAGACGTACTAGCGGGGGGGCAGGTCGACAGTTCTTC.

The chain couples TRBV6-2 or TRBV6-3 to TRBJ2-1; 7 bases fit TRBD2. V shed 5 bases and J 9 bases; nucleotides not matched to a gene: 19. The CDR3 covers 17 residues. Germline V gene lookup returns CDR1 MNHEY and CDR2 SVGEGT. CDR3 nucleotides: TGTGCCAGCAGTGCCGGGACTATACACTCGCTAGTCCGTGAGCAGTTCTTC. Amino acid sequence: CASSAGTIHSLVREQFF.

The sample holds many counts of this clonotype. The CDR3 is CASSPTGGPYEQYF. In nucleotides, the CDR3 is TGTGCCAGCAGCCCGACAGGCGGGCCCTACGAGCAGTACTTC. The chain uses TRBV7-2 and TRBJ2-7; a possible D gene is TRBD1 (6 bases). Per the germline V gene, CDR1 is SGHTA and CDR2 is FQGNSA. The CDR3 length is 14 residues. V dropped 5 bases and J dropped 2 bases, with 13 bases sitting between them.

This clonotype appeared a few times. The chain recombines TRBV20-1 with TRBJ2-1; the match to TRBD2 covers 8 bases. CDR3 length equals 17 residues. Looked up from germline, CDR1 is DFQATT and CDR2 is SNEGSKA (reference sequence). The J segment lost 0 bases and the V segment lost 1 base, leaving 8 bases of the junction unmatched. The CDR3 DNA is TGCAGTGCTAGAGTTGGCGGGGGGCTGGTCTCCTACAATGAGCAGTTCTTC. This encodes CSARVGGGLVSYNEQFF.

The gene calls are TRBV7-6 and TRBJ2-2, with D uncertain. The V gene's germline CDR1 is SGHVS and CDR2 FNYEAQ. Trimming removed 5 bases from V and 2 bases from J, with 12 bases in between. The CDR3 extends over 15 amino acids. The CDR3 region has the DNA TGTGCCAGCAGCCCCCCGCGCCAAAACACCGGGGAGCTGTTTTTT. Translating it yields CASSPPRQNTGELFF. The entire variable domain, with the rest obtained from reference TRBV7-6 and TRBJ2-2, is as follows: GAGVSQSPRYKVTKRGQDVALRCDPISGHVSLYWYRQALGQGPEFLTYFNYEAQQDKSGLPNDRFSAERPEGSISTLTIQRTEQRDSAMYRCASSPPRQNTGELFFGEGSRLTVL.

This clonotype has more than one count but fewer than ten. The V and J genes are TRBV6-6 and TRBJ2-3, with TRBD2 identical over 8 bases. The trim removed 0 bases at V and 2 bases at J, leaving 10 bases unmatched. Germline V gene sequence: CDR1 MNHNY, CDR2 SVGAGI (reference sequence). The CDR3 spans 18 residues. CDR3 nucleotides: TGTGCCAGCAGTTACTCGACTGGCCGGGGGGGTCCCACAGATACGCAGTATTTT. This gives the protein CASSYSTGRGGPTDTQYF.

This clonotype was observed a few times. The rearrangement uses TRBV6-1 and TRBJ1-2; D is unclear. Germline-derived CDR1 and CDR2 are MNHNS and SASEGT. V gave up 2 bases and J gave up 4 bases, with 17 bases separating them. This CDR3 is built from 16 residues. The CDR3 is CASSETAGLISYGYTF. CDR3 in DNA: TGTGCCAGCAGTGAAACCGCCGGGCTGATAAGCTATGGCTACACCTTC.

This chain uses TRBV20-1 with TRBJ2-6, with D perhaps TRBD1 (6 bases). This CDR3 is built from 14 residues. From germline, CDR1 is DFQATT and CDR2 SNEGSKA (reference sequence). The ends were cut back, 5 bases at V and 4 bases at J, with 12 bases in the middle. CDR3 nucleotide sequence: TGCAGTGCTGAACAGGGATCAGGGGCCAACGTCCTGACTTTC. The encoded protein is CSAEQGSGANVLTF.

The V gene is TRBV6-6, the J gene TRBJ1-4, with D unresolved. Germline CDR1 reads MNHNY; CDR2 reads SVGAGI (reference sequence). CDR3 length equals 13 residues. Trimming removed 2 bases from V and 8 bases from J, with 9 bases in between. Written as DNA, the CDR3 is TGTGCCAGCAGTTACCGGCGGGAGGAAAAACTGTTTTTT. Translated, it gives CASSYRREEKLFF.

The chain links TRBV11-3 to TRBJ1-2, with D possibly matching TRBD1 (5 bases). This CDR3 is built from 16 residues. V lost 5 bases and J 5 bases, leaving 21 bases between the germline ends. CDR1 is SGHNT, CDR2 YENEEA, per germline. CDR3 in DNA: TGTGCCAGCAGCCCCAGATCTGGGGACGGAGTATATGGCTACACCTTC. Translated: CASSPRSGDGVYGYTF.

This clonotype was seen repeatedly, ten times or more. The chain joins TRBV7-2 to TRBJ2-1; D is unclear. CDR1 and CDR2 (germline): SGHTA, FQGNSA. The length of the CDR3 is 13 residues. The ends were cut back, 1 base at V and 8 bases at J, with 9 bases in the middle. CDR3 region: CASSLGIFDEQFF. The CDR3 nucleotides are TGTGCCAGCAGCTTAGGTATCTTCGATGAGCAGTTCTTC. Looking up the rest from reference TRBV7-2 and TRBJ2-1 gives the full variable domain: GAGVSQSPSNKVTEKGKDVELRCDPISGHTALYWYRQSLGQGLEFLIYFQGNSAPDKSGLPSDRFSAERTGGSVSTLTIQRTQQEDSAVYLCASSLGIFDEQFFGPGTRLTVL.

The gene calls are TRBV7-2 and TRBJ2-1; TRBD1 agrees at 7 bases. This CDR3 has 14 residues. Germline V gene sequence: CDR1 SGHTA, CDR2 FQGNSA. V was pared by 5 bases and J by 4 bases, with 5 bases of the junction left unmatched. CDR3 bases: TGTGCCAGCAGCCGGGACAGATCATACAATGAGCAGTTCTTC. Its protein product is CASSRDRSYNEQFF. The full variable domain, in which reference TRBV7-2 and TRBJ2-1 provide the parts outside the CDR3, is GAGVSQSPSNKVTEKGKDVELRCDPISGHTALYWYRQSLGQGLEFLIYFQGNSAPDKSGLPSDRFSAERTGGSVSTLTIQRTQQEDSAVYLCASSRDRSYNEQFFGPGTRLTVL.

V gene TRBV5-4 combines with J gene TRBJ2-1, with 9 bases lining up with TRBD2. There are 16 residues in the CDR3. V trimming: 2 bases; J trimming: 6 bases; junction bases outside the gene matches: 9. Germline V gene data show CDR1 as SGHNT and CDR2 as YYREEE (reference sequence). The chain's CDR3 is CASSLGRREGRNEQFF. The CDR3 DNA reads as TGTGCCAGCAGCTTAGGTCGGCGGGAGGGCCGCAATGAGCAGTTCTTC.

With regard to this clonotype: Mismatch with germline at one junction end may stem from a read error. This CDR3 reads CASTPKPRPNTEALF. The CDR3, as DNA: TGTGCCAGCACCCCTAAACCGCGGCCGAACACTGAAGCTCTCTTT. The chain couples TRBV7-6 to TRBJ1-1; the D is unclear. The CDR3 runs 15 residues. In germline, CDR1 is SGHVS, CDR2 FNYEAQ.

Many counts were recorded for this clonotype. J is TRBJ2-5 and V is TRBV7-2, with 7 bases fitting TRBD1. CDR3 length equals 14 residues. Germline V CDR1 and CDR2: SGHTA, FQGNSA. Losses at the gene ends were 1 base for V and 4 bases for J; bases not matched to a gene: 3. CDR3 protein: CASSLVRGSETQYF. Here the CDR3 DNA reads TGTGCCAGCAGCTTAGTCAGGGGGTCAGAGACCCAGTACTTC.

This clonotype came up a few times. CDR3 DNA sequence: TGCAGCGCACAGGGGGAGAACACTGAAGCTTTCTTT. As protein: CSAQGENTEAFF. The chain combines TRBV29-1 with TRBJ1-1, with 8 nucleotides matching TRBD1. The CDR3 sequence is 12 residues long. V gave up 7 bases and J gave up 1 base; unmatched junction bases: 2. Looked up from germline, CDR1 is SQVTM and CDR2 is ANQGSEA. The full variable domain, rest sourced from reference TRBV29-1 and TRBJ1-1, is SAVISQKPSRDICQRGTSLTIQCQVDSQVTMMFWYRQQPGQSLTLIATANQGSEATYESGFVIDKFPISRPNLTFSTLTVSNMSPEDSSIYLCSAQGENTEAFFGQGTRLTVV.

This chain joins TRBV20-1 and TRBJ2-3, with a weak D call TRBD2 (6 bases). Germline lookup yields CDR1 DFQATT and CDR2 SNEGSKA (reference sequence). With 4 bases removed from V and 2 bases from J, the gap between germline ends came to 16 bases. The CDR3 loop spans 15 amino acids. The CDR3 sequence: CSATPATRYTDTQYF. The CDR3, as DNA: TGCAGTGCTACCCCCGCGACTAGGTACACAGATACGCAGTATTTT.

This clonotype was seen just once. J is TRBJ2-1 and V is TRBV6-1; 8 bases are a match to TRBD1. In germline, CDR1 is MNHNS, CDR2 SASEGT. The CDR3 is made up of 12 amino acids. Trimming took 7 bases from V and 16 from J; bases not matched to a gene: 12. CDR3 in DNA: TGTGCCAGCATTCTAAGGGACAGGAAAAGCTTCTTC. It yields the protein CASILRDRKSFF.

This clonotype has more than one count but fewer than ten. V is TRBV19 and J is TRBJ1-5; no clear D gene. Germline V gene lookup returns CDR1 LNHDA and CDR2 SQIVND (reference sequence). With 3 bases removed from V and 1 base from J, the gap between germline ends came to 7 bases. The CDR3 runs 14 residues. The CDR3: CASSMVVSNQPQHF. The CDR3 DNA follows: TGTGCCAGTAGTATGGTTGTAAGCAATCAGCCCCAGCATTTT.

Concerning this clonotype: The conserved phenylalanine or tryptophan is not found at the CDR3 terminus, so this likely reflects a read error. The chain is built from TRBV11-2 and TRBJ2-7; the match to TRBD1 covers 9 bases. The germline gives CDR1 SGHAT, CDR2 FQNNGV. V was clipped by 5 bases and J by 4 bases; unmatched bases: 6. This CDR3 spans 14 amino acids. CDR3 DNA: TGTGCCAGCAGCCCCCCCGGGACAGGGTACGAGCAGTACCTC. This translates into CASSPPGTGYEQYL.

This clonotype appeared many times. The J gene is TRBJ2-5, the V gene TRBV7-2, with 7 positions matching TRBD2. V lost 3 bases to trimming and J lost 3 bases; unmatched junction nucleotides: 4. The germline V gene has CDR1 SGHTA and CDR2 FQGNSA. The CDR3 spans 14 residues. CDR3 bases: TGTGCCAGCAGCTTGCGGCTAGCGGAAGAGACCCAGTACTTC. As protein: CASSLRLAEETQYF.